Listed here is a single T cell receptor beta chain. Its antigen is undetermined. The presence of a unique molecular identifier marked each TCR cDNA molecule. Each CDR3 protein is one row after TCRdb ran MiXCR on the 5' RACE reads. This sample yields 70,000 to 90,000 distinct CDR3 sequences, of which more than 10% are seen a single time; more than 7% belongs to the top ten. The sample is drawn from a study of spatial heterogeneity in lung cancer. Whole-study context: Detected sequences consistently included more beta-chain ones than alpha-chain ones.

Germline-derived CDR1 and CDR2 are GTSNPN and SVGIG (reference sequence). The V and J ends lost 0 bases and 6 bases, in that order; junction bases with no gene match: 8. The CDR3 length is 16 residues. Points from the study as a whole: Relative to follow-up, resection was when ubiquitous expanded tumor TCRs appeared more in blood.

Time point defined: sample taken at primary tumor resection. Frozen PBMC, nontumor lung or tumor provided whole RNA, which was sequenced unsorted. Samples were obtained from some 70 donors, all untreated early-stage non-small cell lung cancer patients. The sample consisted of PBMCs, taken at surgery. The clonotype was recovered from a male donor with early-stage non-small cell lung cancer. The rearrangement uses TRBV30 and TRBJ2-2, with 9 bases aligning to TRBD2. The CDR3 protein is CAWSVVWSGRSGELFF. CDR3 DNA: TGTGCCTGGAGTGTAGTTTGGAGCGGGAGGTCCGGGGAGCTGTTTTTT.